The T cell receptor beta chain under discussion was sequenced for a study of naive and memory T cell subsets. Study-wide results and limits: In naive cells, over 90% of TCR sequences were seen only once. Naive repertoires, especially CD8, held a few larger clonotypes, possibly memory cells re-expressing CD45RA. TCR counts from RNA may reflect activation-linked expression changes.

Two oligonucleotides, mixed equimolar, formed the beta constant-region primer covering TRBC1 and TRBC2. Ligated cDNA was amplified by four rounds of PCR with nested alpha and beta constant-region primers and SP2. An oligonucleotide with the SP2 primer and a 12-nucleotide UMI was ligated to the cDNA 3' end. Using its own MiXCR run on the UMI-ligation and nested PCR reads, TCRdb lists one record per CDR3 protein. In the table there are over 130,000 distinct CDR3 sequences, approximately 21% of which are singletons. To note about this clonotype: Its antigen is unidentified.

The CDR3 length is 15 residues. CDR1 and CDR2 (germline): MDHEN, SYDVKM. With 3 bases removed from V and 0 bases from J, the gap between germline ends came to 9 bases. Specimen: naive CD8+ T cells from blood. The chain joins TRBV28 to TRBJ2-1; a weak D match, TRBD1 (5 bases). The receptor comes from a human donor in good health. The DNA of the CDR3 is TGTGCCAGCAGTTTTACAGGTGCCTCCTACAATGAGCAGTTCTTC. It specifies CASSFTGASYNEQFF.